These 22 T cell receptor beta chains were all obtained from the same sample, sequenced in a study of Ad26.COV2.S vaccination and SARS-CoV-2 variants. Stated treatment: 19 received Ad26.COV2.S at low or high dose, single or two shots; 5 received placebo; per-sample allocation not given. On day 63 after the first injection, vaccine and placebo recipients gave samples. Clones were sequenced by immunoSEQ multiplex PCR, and TCRdb holds only the in-frame ones, with some missing. The sample has about 500,000 clones; around 89% are singletons. The sequenced sample was peripheral blood, obtained in a trial of Ad26.COV2.S vaccine versus placebo. The receptors shown here come from a person between 18 and 60 years old who received the Ad26.COV2.S COVID-19 vaccine or a placebo.

V is TRBV11-1 and J is TRBJ1-6, with TRBD1 matching 8 bases. The germline CDR1 and CDR2 sequences are SGHAT and FQDESV (reference sequence). The CDR3 is made up of 18 amino acids. The V and J ends lost 0 bases and 0 bases, in that order; junction bases with no gene match: 4. Here the CDR3 DNA reads TGTGCCAGCAGCTTAGCCCTCGGACAGGGCTCCTATAATTCACCCCTCCACTTT. This sequence encodes CASSLALGQGSYNSPLHF.

The rearrangement joins TRBV3-1 (or the pseudogene TRBV3-2) to TRBJ2-5; D is ambiguous. The CDR3 has 13 residues. Germline V gene data show CDR1 as LGHDT and CDR2 as YNNKEL (reference sequence). V was clipped by 1 base and J by 1 base, with 4 bases between them. This chain's CDR3 is CASSQAGQETQYF. The CDR3, as DNA: TGTGCCAGCAGCCAAGCTGGCCAAGAGACCCAGTACTTC.

V and J are TRBV6-5 and TRBJ1-5; D is uncertain. Germline V gene sequence: CDR1 MNHEY, CDR2 SVGAGI. This CDR3 has 15 residues. With 5 bases removed from V and 0 bases from J, the gap between germline ends came to 11 bases. As DNA, the CDR3 is TGTGCCAGCAGTCACGGCAAATATAGCAATCAGCCCCAGCATTTT. Its protein product is CASSHGKYSNQPQHF.

This clone was counted only a few times. J is TRBJ2-1 and V is TRBV6-2 or TRBV6-3; D call uncertain. The CDR3 extends over 11 amino acids. Germline V lookup: CDR1 MNHEY, CDR2 SVGEGT. V was shortened by 4 bases and J by 7 bases, with 5 bases between the two germline ends. The CDR3 DNA sequence: TGTGCCAGCAGTTTGCGTAATGAGCAGTTCTTC. This codes for CASSLRNEQFF.

The chain employs TRBV5-1 and TRBJ2-1, with 13 bases identical to TRBD2. The CDR3 is 16 amino acids. Germline CDR1 is SGHRS and CDR2 is YFSETQ. Losses at the gene ends were 3 bases for V and 10 bases for J; bases not matched to a gene: 10. CDR3 nucleotide sequence: TGCGCCAGCAGCTACTACACCGGGACTAGCGGGATAGAGCAGTTCTTC. Translating it yields CASSYYTGTSGIEQFF.

The chain recombines TRBV27 with TRBJ2-3; no reliable D call. The CDR3 extends over 14 amino acids. Between the trimmed V and J ends, which lost 0 bases and 5 bases, there was a span of 9 bases. Germline lookup yields CDR1 MNHEY and CDR2 SMNVEV (reference sequence). Written as DNA, the CDR3 is TGTGCCAGCAGTTTATCAGTGGAACGAGATACGCAGTATTTT. Translating it yields CASSLSVERDTQYF.

This clone appeared a few times. This chain links TRBV20-1 with TRBJ1-5; D call uncertain. Per the germline V gene, CDR1 is DFQATT and CDR2 is SNEGSKA (reference sequence). The CDR3 runs 12 residues. V was cut by 3 bases and J by 5 bases, with 8 bases left in between. The DNA for the CDR3 is TGCAGTGCTAGTCGGGTCGATCAGCCCCAGCATTTT. Amino acid sequence: CSASRVDQPQHF.

The rearrangement links TRBV30 to TRBJ2-1; D not certain. V was trimmed by 2 bases and J by 4 bases, leaving 9 bases between them. The germline V gene has CDR1 GTSNPN and CDR2 SVGIG (reference sequence). The CDR3 length is 13 residues. The CDR3 reads CAWSLTTYNEQFF. CDR3 sequence (DNA): TGTGCCTGGAGTCTTACTACTTACAATGAGCAGTTCTTC.

The chain recombines TRBV7-3 with TRBJ1-1; the D is unclear. The V end lost 1 base, the J end lost 5 bases, and 8 bases lay between the germline ends. The V gene's germline CDR1 is SGHTA and CDR2 FQGTGA. The CDR3 covers 13 residues. The CDR3 coding sequence is TGTGCCAGCAGCTTAATTGGGCGGACTGAAGCTTTCTTT. It translates to CASSLIGRTEAFF.

This chain links TRBV19 with TRBJ1-1; possible D gene TRBD1, 6 bases. From germline, CDR1 is LNHDA and CDR2 SQIVND (reference sequence). V was clipped by 7 bases and J by 1 base, with 13 bases between them. The CDR3 contains 14 residues. Here the CDR3 reads CASIPPGENTEAFF. In DNA, the CDR3 is TGTGCCAGTATTCCCCCAGGGGAGAACACTGAAGCTTTCTTT.

V is TRBV6-2 or TRBV6-3 and J is TRBJ2-7; D could derive from TRBD1 or TRBD2 (5 bases each). Germline loops: CDR1 MNHEY, CDR2 SVGEGT. The V end lost 2 bases, the J end lost 2 bases, and 10 bases lay between the germline ends. The CDR3 is 14 residues long. Written as DNA, the CDR3 is TGTGCCAGCAGTTACGGGGGAAATACCTACGAGCAGTACTTC. Its protein is CASSYGGNTYEQYF.

The table lists this clone with many counts. The chain recombines TRBV7-3 with TRBJ1-2; a possible D gene is TRBD1 (5 bases). Germline CDR1 SGHTA, CDR2 FQGTGA. This CDR3 is built from 13 residues. Trimming removed 5 bases from V and 2 bases from J, with 9 bases in between. CDR3 protein: CASSPDSNYGYTF. CDR3 DNA sequence: TGTGCCAGCAGCCCAGACAGCAACTATGGCTACACCTTC.

This chain connects TRBV28 to TRBJ1-2, with 8 bases lining up with TRBD1. The J segment lost 5 bases and the V segment lost 1 base, leaving 6 bases of the junction unmatched. The CDR3 consists of 15 residues. Germline CDR1 and CDR2: MDHEN and SYDVKM. The CDR3, as DNA: TGTGCCAGCAGTTTATACAGGGGGTACAATTATGGCTACACCTTC. Protein product: CASSLYRGYNYGYTF.

The chain uses TRBV5-1 and TRBJ2-2, with unresolved D. Germline-derived CDR1 and CDR2 are SGHRS and YFSETQ. Trimming removed 7 bases at V and 2 bases at J, with 12 bases between. CDR3 size: 14 residues. CDR3: CASRTQANTGELFF. The CDR3 bases are TGCGCCAGCCGGACGCAGGCTAACACCGGGGAGCTGTTTTTT.

The chain recombines TRBV19 with TRBJ2-4; unclear D gene. The CDR3 length is 13 residues. Germline CDR1 LNHDA, CDR2 SQIVND (reference sequence). The germline V and J ends were trimmed by 5 bases and 7 bases, with 12 bases remaining between them. The CDR3: CASSLGNTNIQYF. In DNA, the CDR3 is TGTGCCAGTAGTTTGGGCAACACTAACATTCAGTACTTC.

The chain has TRBV9 and TRBJ1-1, with a weak D call TRBD1 (5 bases). The V gene lost 4 bases and the J gene lost 4 bases, with 17 bases spanning the gap. This CDR3 has 15 residues. CDR1 and CDR2 (germline): SGDLS, YYNGEE. CDR3: CASSPLGGAGTEAFF. In DNA form, the CDR3 reads TGTGCCAGCAGCCCGCTGGGAGGGGCGGGCACTGAAGCTTTCTTT.

The chain employs TRBV12-3 or TRBV12-4 and TRBJ1-2, with a possible D match to TRBD1 (5 bases). V lost 7 bases to trimming and J lost 8 bases, with 14 bases between them. There are 12 residues in the CDR3. CDR3 residues: CASTSGRRGYTF. CDR3 nucleotides: TGTGCCAGCACCTCGGGACGGAGAGGCTACACCTTC.

V usage is TRBV30 and J usage is TRBJ1-5, with 7 bases that match TRBD1. V lost 5 bases and J lost 7; bases outside the gene matches: 8. The CDR3 is 13 residues long. Looked up from germline, CDR1 is GTSNPN and CDR2 is SVGIG (reference sequence). CDR3: CAWANRGHQPQHF. As DNA, the CDR3 is TGTGCCTGGGCCAACAGGGGTCACCAGCCCCAGCATTTT.

This chain links TRBV6-6 with TRBJ2-7, with D perhaps TRBD1 (6 bases). The CDR3 extends over 14 amino acids. CDR1 is MNHNY, CDR2 SVGAGI, per germline (reference sequence). V shed 6 bases and J shed 0 bases, with 12 bases lying between them. The CDR3 region has the DNA TGTGCCAGCAGAGAAACAGGGAACTCCTACGAGCAGTACTTC. It translates to CASRETGNSYEQYF.

The rearrangement joins TRBV6-4 to TRBJ2-2, with a tentative D call TRBD2 (5 bases). The CDR3 length is 14 residues. CDR1 MRHNA and CDR2 SNTAGT come from the germline V gene. V was pared by 0 bases and J by 5 bases, with 7 bases between. CDR3 sequence reads: CASSDSLATGELFF. The CDR3 region has the DNA TGTGCCAGCAGTGACTCTCTAGCTACCGGGGAGCTGTTTTTT.

The gene calls are TRBV6-5 and TRBJ1-1, with D maybe TRBD1 (6 bases). CDR1 is MNHEY and CDR2 is SVGAGI in the germline V gene. The V gene lost 6 bases and the J gene lost 1 base, with 15 bases spanning the gap. The CDR3 is 15 residues long. The CDR3 sequence: CASRKTGSGNTEAFF. In DNA form, the CDR3 reads TGTGCCAGCAGAAAAACAGGGTCGGGGAACACTGAAGCTTTCTTT.

The genes are TRBV7-2 and TRBJ1-5; no reliable D call. Trimming shortened V by 5 bases and J by 8 bases, and 13 bases separated the two germline ends. CDR3 size: 13 residues. Germline V gene sequence: CDR1 SGHTA, CDR2 FQGNSA. CDR3 coding DNA: TGTGCCAGCAGCCAGATGCGGGGTGAGCCCCAGCATTTT. It specifies CASSQMRGEPQHF.